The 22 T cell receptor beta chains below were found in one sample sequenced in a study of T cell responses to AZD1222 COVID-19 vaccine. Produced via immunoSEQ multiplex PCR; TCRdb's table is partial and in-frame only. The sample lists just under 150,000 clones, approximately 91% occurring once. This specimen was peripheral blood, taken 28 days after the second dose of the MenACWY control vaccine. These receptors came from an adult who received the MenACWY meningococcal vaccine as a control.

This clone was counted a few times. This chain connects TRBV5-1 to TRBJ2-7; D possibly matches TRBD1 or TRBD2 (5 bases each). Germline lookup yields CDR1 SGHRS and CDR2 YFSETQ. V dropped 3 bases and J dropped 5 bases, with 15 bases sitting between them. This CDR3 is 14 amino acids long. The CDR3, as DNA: TGCGCCAGCAGCTGGGGGACGGCTGGGAACGAGCAGTACTTC. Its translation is CASSWGTAGNEQYF.

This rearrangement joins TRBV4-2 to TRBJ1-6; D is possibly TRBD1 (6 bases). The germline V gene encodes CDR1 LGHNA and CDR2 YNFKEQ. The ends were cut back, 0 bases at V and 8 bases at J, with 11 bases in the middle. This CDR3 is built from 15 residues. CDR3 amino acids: CASSQEVGAHSPLHF. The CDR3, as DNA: TGTGCCAGCAGCCAAGAGGTGGGGGCACATTCACCCCTCCACTTT.

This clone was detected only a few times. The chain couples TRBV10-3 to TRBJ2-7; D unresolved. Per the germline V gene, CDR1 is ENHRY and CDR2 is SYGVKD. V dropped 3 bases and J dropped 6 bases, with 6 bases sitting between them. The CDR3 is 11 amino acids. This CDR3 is CAISELREQYF. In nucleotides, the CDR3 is TGTGCCATCAGTGAACTTCGCGAGCAGTACTTC.

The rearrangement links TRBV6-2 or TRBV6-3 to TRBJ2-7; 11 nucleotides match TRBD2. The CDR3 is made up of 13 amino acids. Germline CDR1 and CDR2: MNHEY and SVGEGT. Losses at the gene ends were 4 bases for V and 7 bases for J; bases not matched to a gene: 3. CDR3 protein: CASSLAGGREQYF. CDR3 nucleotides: TGTGCCAGCAGTTTAGCGGGAGGGAGAGAGCAGTACTTC.

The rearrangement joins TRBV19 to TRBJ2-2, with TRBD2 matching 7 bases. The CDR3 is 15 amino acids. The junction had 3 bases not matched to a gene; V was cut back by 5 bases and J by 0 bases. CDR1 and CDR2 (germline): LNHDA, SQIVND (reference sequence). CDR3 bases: TGTGCCAGTAGTCCCCTAGCGGCGAACACCGGGGAGCTGTTTTTT. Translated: CASSPLAANTGELFF.

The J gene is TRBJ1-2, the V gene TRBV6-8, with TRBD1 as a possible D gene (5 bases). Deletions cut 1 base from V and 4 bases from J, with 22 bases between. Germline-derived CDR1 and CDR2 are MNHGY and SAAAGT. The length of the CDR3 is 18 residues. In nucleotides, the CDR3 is TGTGCCAGCAGTTACTTTTCGGGGGACCGCCGAAAAACCTATGGCTACACCTTC. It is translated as CASSYFSGDRRKTYGYTF.

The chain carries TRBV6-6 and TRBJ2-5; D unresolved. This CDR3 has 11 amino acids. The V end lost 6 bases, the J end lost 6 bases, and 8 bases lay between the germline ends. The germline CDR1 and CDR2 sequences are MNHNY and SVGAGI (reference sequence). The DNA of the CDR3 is TGTGCCAGCAGCCTGAGCCAGACCCAGTACTTC. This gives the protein CASSLSQTQYF.

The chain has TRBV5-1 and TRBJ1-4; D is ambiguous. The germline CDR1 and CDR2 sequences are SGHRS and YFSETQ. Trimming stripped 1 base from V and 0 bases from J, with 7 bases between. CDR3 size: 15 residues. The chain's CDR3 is CASSLLGATNEKLFF. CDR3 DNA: TGCGCCAGCAGCTTGTTGGGCGCAACTAATGAAAAACTGTTTTTT.

CDR3 protein: CASSYGPVNTEAFF. Written as DNA, the CDR3 is TGTGCCAGCAGTTACGGACCCGTGAACACTGAAGCTTTCTTT. J is TRBJ1-1 and V is TRBV6-5; D is unresolved. Per germline, CDR1 MNHEY and CDR2 SVGAGI. V lost 2 bases and J 0 bases, leaving 7 bases between the germline ends. The CDR3 is 14 amino acids.

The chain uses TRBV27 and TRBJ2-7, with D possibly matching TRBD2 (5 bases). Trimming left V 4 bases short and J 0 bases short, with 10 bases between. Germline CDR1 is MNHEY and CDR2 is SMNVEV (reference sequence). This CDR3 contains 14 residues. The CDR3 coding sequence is TGTGCCAGCAGTTGGACGGGGAGCTCCTACGAGCAGTACTTC. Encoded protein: CASSWTGSSYEQYF.

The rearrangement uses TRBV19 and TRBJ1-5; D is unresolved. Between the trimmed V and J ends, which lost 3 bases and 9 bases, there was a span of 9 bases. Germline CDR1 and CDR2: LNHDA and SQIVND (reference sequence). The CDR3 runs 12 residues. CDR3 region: CASSIGVLPQHF. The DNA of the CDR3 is TGTGCCAGTAGTATCGGGGTTTTGCCCCAGCATTTT.

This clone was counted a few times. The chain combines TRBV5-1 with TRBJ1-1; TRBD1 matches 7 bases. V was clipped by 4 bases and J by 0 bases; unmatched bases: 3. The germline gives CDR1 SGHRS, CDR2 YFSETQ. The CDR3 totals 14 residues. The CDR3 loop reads CASSGGQMNTEAFF. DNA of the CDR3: TGCGCCAGCAGCGGGGGACAGATGAACACTGAAGCTTTCTTT.

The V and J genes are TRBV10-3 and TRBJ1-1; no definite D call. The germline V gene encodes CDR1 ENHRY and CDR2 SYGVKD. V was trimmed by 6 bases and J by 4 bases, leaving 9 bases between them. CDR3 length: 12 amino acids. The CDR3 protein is CAISALATEAFF. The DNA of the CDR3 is TGTGCCATCAGCGCCCTGGCCACTGAAGCTTTCTTT.

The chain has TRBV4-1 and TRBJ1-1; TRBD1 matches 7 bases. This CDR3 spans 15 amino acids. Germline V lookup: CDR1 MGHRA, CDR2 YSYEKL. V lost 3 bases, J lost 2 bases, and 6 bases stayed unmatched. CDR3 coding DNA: TGCGCCAGCAGCCACCGAGGGACAGACAACACTGAAGCTTTCTTT. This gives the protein CASSHRGTDNTEAFF.

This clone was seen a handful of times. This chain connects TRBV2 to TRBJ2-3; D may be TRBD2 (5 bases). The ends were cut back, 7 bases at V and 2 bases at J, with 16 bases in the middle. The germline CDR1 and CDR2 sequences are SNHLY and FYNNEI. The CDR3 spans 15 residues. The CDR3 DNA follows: TGTGCCAGCATGATGGGGAGTGCTATCACAGATACGCAGTATTTT. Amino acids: CASMMGSAITDTQYF.

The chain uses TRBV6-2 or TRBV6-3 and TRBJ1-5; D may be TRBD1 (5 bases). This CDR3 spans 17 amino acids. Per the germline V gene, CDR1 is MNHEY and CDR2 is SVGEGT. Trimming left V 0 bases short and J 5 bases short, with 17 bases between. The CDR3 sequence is CASSYSILRQRDQPQHF. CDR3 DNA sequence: TGTGCCAGCAGTTACTCGATTCTTCGACAGAGAGATCAGCCCCAGCATTTT.

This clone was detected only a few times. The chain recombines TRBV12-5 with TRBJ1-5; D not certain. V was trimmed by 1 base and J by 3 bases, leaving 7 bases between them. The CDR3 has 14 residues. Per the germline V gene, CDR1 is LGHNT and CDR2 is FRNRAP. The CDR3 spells CASGLAGYNQPQHF. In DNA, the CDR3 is TGTGCTAGTGGTTTGGCGGGGTACAATCAGCCCCAGCATTTT. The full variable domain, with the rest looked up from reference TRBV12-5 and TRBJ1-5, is DARVTQTPRHKVTEMGQEVTMRCQPILGHNTVFWYRQTMMQGLELLAYFRNRAPLDDSGMPKDRFSAEMPDATLATLKIQPSEPRDSAVYFCASGLAGYNQPQHFGDGTRLSIL.

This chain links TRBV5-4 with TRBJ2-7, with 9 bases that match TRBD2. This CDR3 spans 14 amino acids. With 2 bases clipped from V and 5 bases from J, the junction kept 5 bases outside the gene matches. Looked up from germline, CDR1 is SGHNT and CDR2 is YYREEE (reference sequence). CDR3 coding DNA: TGTGCCAGCAGCTTTGTTAGCGGGAGTAACGAGCAGTACTTC. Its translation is CASSFVSGSNEQYF.

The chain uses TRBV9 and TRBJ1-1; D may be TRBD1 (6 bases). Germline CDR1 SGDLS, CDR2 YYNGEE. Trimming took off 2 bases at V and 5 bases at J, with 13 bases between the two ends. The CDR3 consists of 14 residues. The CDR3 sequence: CASSVGTLGTEAFF. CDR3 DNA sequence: TGTGCCAGCAGCGTGGGGACATTAGGGACTGAAGCTTTCTTT.

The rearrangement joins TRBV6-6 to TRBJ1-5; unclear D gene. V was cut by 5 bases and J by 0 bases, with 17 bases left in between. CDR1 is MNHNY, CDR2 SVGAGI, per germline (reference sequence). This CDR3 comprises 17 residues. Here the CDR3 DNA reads TGTGCCAGCAGTCCCCCCGTGGGCGTTTATAGCAATCAGCCCCAGCATTTT. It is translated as CASSPPVGVYSNQPQHF.

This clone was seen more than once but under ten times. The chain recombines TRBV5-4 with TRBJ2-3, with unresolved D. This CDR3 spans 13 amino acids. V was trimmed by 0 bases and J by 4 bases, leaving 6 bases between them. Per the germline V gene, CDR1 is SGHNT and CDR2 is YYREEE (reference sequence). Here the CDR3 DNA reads TGTGCCAGCAGCTTGGTTGCTGCAGATACGCAGTATTTT. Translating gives CASSLVAADTQYF.

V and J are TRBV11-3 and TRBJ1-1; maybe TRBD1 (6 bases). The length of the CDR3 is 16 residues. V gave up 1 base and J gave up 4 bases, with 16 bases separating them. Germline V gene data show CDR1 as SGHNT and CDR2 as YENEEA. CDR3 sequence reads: CASSLALGARGTEAFF. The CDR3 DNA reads TGTGCCAGCAGCTTAGCGTTGGGGGCTCGGGGCACTGAAGCTTTCTTT.